A single sample is the source of the 12 T cell receptor beta chains below, sequenced in a study of regulatory T cells in long-lasting Graves disease (dated by TCRdb to about 2021). The library came from multiplex PCR. This sample was sequenced with an Illumina HiSeq 4000. TCR beta libraries were built with iRepertoire HTBI primers and Arm-PCR amplification of CDR3 regions. TCRdb reran the public reads through fastp at Q25 and MiXCR, keeping productive beta chains. All rows with the same CDR3 protein become a single entry with the most common DNA and genes. The sample has approximately 560,000 distinct CDR3 sequences on record, approximately 16% of them singletons. The ten largest clones represent about 12% of the sample. The time point label for this specimen denotes: newly diagnosed GD, antithyroid drugs for less than 3 months. RNA was extracted from PBMCs in TRIzol for both TCR sequencing and RNA sequencing.

These data were also reused for a study on T cells in Graves' hyperthyroidism and ophthalmopathy.

Specimen: peripheral blood mononuclear cells (PBMCs), collected at new diagnosis, from a patient treated with antithyroid drugs. These TCRs come from a man aged 18-30 years with Graves disease. Donor details come from another sample of the same person, matched by shared clones.

This clonotype was observed many times. V and J are TRBV11-2 and TRBJ2-7, with 7 bases lining up with TRBD2. This CDR3 is 12 amino acids long. Germline CDR1 reads SGHAT; CDR2 reads FQNNGV. Unmatched junction bases numbered 1, after V lost 2 bases and J lost 6 bases. CDR3 sequence: CASSLIAGEQYF. Written as DNA, the CDR3 is TGTGCCAGCAGCTTAATAGCGGGCGAGCAGTACTTC.

V gene TRBV5-1 combines with J gene TRBJ2-5; possibly TRBD2 for D (5 bases). CDR1 and CDR2 from the germline V gene are SGHRS and YFSETQ. V was pared by 0 bases and J by 5 bases, with 14 bases between. The CDR3 is 15 amino acids. CDR3 DNA: TGCGCCAGCAGCTTGGGGCGGGCCTTAAGGGAGACCCAGTACTTC. This gives the protein CASSLGRALRETQYF. Full variable domain (rest looked up from reference TRBV5-1 and TRBJ2-5): KAGVTQTPRYLIKTRGQQVTLSCSPISGHRSVSWYQQTPGQGLQFLFEYFSETQRNKGNFPGRFSGRQFSNSRSEMNVSTLELGDSALYLCASSLGRALRETQYFGPGTRLLVL.

Many counts were recorded for this clonotype. The chain employs TRBV6-1 and TRBJ1-5; 8 bases line up with TRBD1. Unmatched junction bases numbered 5, after V lost 4 bases and J lost 0 bases. The CDR3 is 16 amino acids. The germline V gene encodes CDR1 MNHNS and CDR2 SASEGT. CDR3 in DNA: TGTGCCAGCAGTGCGGACAGGGATTATAGCAATCAGCCCCAGCATTTT. Its translation is CASSADRDYSNQPQHF.

This clonotype came up a few times. The chain combines TRBV9 with TRBJ2-1, with D possibly called TRBD1 or TRBD2 (6 bases each). The germline V and J ends were trimmed by 4 bases and 8 bases, with 19 bases remaining between them. Germline CDR1 reads SGDLS; CDR2 reads YYNGEE. The CDR3 runs 15 residues. Written as DNA, the CDR3 is TGTGCCAGCAGCTGGACTGGTCTGGGGGGCGATGAGCAGTTCTTC. Its translation: CASSWTGLGGDEQFF.

This clonotype was seen only a few times. This rearrangement joins TRBV5-1 to TRBJ2-5; 7 positions match TRBD2. The CDR3 is 14 amino acids. CDR1 and CDR2 (germline): SGHRS, YFSETQ. V was pared by 3 bases and J by 2 bases, with 4 bases of the junction left unmatched. CDR3 sequence reads: CASSYGGEQETQYF. DNA for the CDR3: TGCGCCAGCAGCTATGGGGGGGAACAAGAGACCCAGTACTTC. Drawing the rest from reference TRBV5-1 and TRBJ2-5, the complete variable domain is KAGVTQTPRYLIKTRGQQVTLSCSPISGHRSVSWYQQTPGQGLQFLFEYFSETQRNKGNFPGRFSGRQFSNSRSEMNVSTLELGDSALYLCASSYGGEQETQYFGPGTRLLVL.

Ten or more counts support this clonotype. The CDR3 sequence: CSAPNREITDEKLFF. The CDR3, as DNA: TGCAGTGCCCCAAACCGGGAAATTACAGATGAAAAACTGTTTTTT. This sequence joins TRBV20-1 and TRBJ1-4; D uncertain. V was shortened by 6 bases and J by 6 bases, with 20 bases between the two germline ends. CDR3 length equals 15 residues. CDR1 is DFQATT and CDR2 is SNEGSKA in the germline V gene (reference sequence).

This clonotype was counted a few times. V and J are TRBV6-1 and TRBJ2-1; maybe TRBD1 (6 bases). This CDR3 region has 13 residues. Trimming stripped 3 bases from V and 5 bases from J, with 8 bases between. Germline values: CDR1 MNHNS, CDR2 SASEGT. The CDR3: CASSDSGDNEQFF. The CDR3 DNA sequence: TGTGCCAGCAGTGATTCAGGGGACAATGAGCAGTTCTTC.

For this clonotype: Being one base from a much bigger clone, this may be a read error. V and J are TRBV2 and TRBJ2-2, with TRBD2 as a possible D gene (5 bases). Germline values: CDR1 SNHLY, CDR2 FYNNEI. The CDR3 spans 14 residues. The chain's CDR3 is CASRAGPNSGELVF. CDR3 coding DNA: TGTGCCAGCAGGGCCGGGCCGAATTCCGGGGAGCTGGTTTTT.

This chain joins TRBV10-3 and TRBJ1-2; TRBD1 matches 7 bases. This CDR3 spans 16 amino acids. Germline values: CDR1 ENHRY, CDR2 SYGVKD. Trimming removed 0 bases from V and 2 bases from J; junction bases left unmatched: 6. The CDR3 bases are TGTGCCATCAGTGAGTCGGCACAGGGGCGGAACTATGGCTACACCTTC. Translation gives CAISESAQGRNYGYTF.

This clonotype was seen at least ten times. The chain links TRBV11-1 to TRBJ2-1; 12 bases fit TRBD2. With V trimmed by 5 bases and J by 9 bases, 8 bases remained unmatched. Germline V gene data show CDR1 as SGHAT and CDR2 as FQDESV (reference sequence). This CDR3 spans 15 amino acids. In nucleotides, the CDR3 is TGTGCCAGCAGCGTCCTAGCGGGAGGGGGTCGTGAGCAGTTCTTC. Translated: CASSVLAGGGREQFF. Looking up the rest from reference TRBV11-1 and TRBJ2-1 gives the full variable domain: EAEVAQSPRYKITEKSQAVAFWCDPISGHATLYWYRQILGQGPELLVQFQDESVVDDSQLPKDRFSAERLKGVDSTLKIQPAELGDSAMYLCASSVLAGGGREQFFGPGTRLTVL.

The chain recombines TRBV20-1 with TRBJ2-1; 8 bases match TRBD1. V was pared by 7 bases and J by 4 bases, with 15 bases of the junction left unmatched. The CDR3 sequence is 16 residues long. Germline CDR1 reads DFQATT; CDR2 reads SNEGSKA (reference sequence). The CDR3 here is CSVLETDRGPYNEQFF. The CDR3 bases are TGCAGTGTTCTTGAGACCGACAGGGGACCGTACAATGAGCAGTTCTTC.

This chain connects TRBV4-1 to TRBJ1-6; D is unclear. The germline V gene has CDR1 MGHRA and CDR2 YSYEKL. CDR3 size: 13 residues. The V and J ends lost 3 bases and 5 bases respectively, with 5 bases between them. CDR3 nucleotides: TGCGCCAGCAGCCAGCGGGATAATTCACCCCTCCACTTT. Translation gives CASSQRDNSPLHF.